This section outlines one TCR beta chain sequence together with its context. With 6 bases removed from V and 4 bases from J, the gap between germline ends came to 13 bases. The CDR3 consists of 14 residues. Germline lookup yields CDR1 LNHDA and CDR2 SQIVND (reference sequence). The data were obtained in a study of blood T cell repertoires in COVID-19. Clones were read by immunoSEQ multiplex PCR, and TCRdb kept only the in-frame ones, dropping some. This sample yields 3,500 or so clones, of which around 80% are seen a single time; around a fifth belongs to the top ten. The chain combines TRBV19 with TRBJ1-5, with D perhaps TRBD1 (5 bases). The source material was peripheral blood. This receptor was taken from a human donor in a cohort sampled during active COVID-19. CDR3 sequence (DNA): TGTGCCAGTAGCCCTTTGGGGCCTAATCAGCCCCAGCATTTT. It translates to CASSPLGPNQPQHF.